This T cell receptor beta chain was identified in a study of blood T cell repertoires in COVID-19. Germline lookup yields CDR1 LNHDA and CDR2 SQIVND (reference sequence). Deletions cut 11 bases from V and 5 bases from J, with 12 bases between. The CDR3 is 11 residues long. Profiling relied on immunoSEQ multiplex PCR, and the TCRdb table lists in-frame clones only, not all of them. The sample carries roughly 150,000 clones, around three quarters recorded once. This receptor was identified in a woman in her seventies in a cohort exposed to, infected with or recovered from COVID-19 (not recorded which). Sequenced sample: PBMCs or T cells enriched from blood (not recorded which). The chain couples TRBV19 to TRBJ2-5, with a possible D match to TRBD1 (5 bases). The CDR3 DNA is TGTGCCTCCGGTCCAGGGGAGACCCAGTACTTC. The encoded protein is CASGPGETQYF. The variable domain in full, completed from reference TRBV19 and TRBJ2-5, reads DGGITQSPKYLFRKEGQNVTLSCEQNLNHDAMYWYRQDPGQGLRLIYYSQIVNDFQKGDIAEGYSVSREKKESFPLTVTSAQKNPTAFYLCASGPGETQYFGPGTRLLVL.